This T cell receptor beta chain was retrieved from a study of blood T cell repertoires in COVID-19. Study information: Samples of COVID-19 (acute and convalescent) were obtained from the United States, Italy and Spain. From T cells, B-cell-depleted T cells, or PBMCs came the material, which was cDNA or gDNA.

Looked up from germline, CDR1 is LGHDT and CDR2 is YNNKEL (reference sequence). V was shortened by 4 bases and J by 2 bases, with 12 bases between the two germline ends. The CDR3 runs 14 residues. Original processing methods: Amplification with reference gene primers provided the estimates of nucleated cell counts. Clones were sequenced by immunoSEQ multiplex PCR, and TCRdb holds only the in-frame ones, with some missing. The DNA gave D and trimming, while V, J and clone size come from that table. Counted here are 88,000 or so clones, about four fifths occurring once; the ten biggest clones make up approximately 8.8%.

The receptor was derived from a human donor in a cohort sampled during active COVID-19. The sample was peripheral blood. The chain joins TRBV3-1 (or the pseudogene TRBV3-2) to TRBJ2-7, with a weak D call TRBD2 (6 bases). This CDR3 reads CASSLGGVAYEQYF. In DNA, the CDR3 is TGTGCCAGCAGCCTGGGGGGAGTAGCCTACGAGCAGTACTTC.